Listed here is a single T cell receptor beta chain. The antigen is undetermined. Germline trimming cut 4 bases from V and 10 bases from J; bases unmatched to any gene: 9. The CDR3 is made up of 15 amino acids. CDR1 SGHNT and CDR2 YYREEE come from the germline V gene (reference sequence). The sample comes from a study of T cells in localized non-small cell lung cancer. Study findings and constraints: Adjacent lung held a median approximately 57 of the top 100 tumor clones. Uninvolved adjacent lung had more T cell clonality than any other tissue, topping tumor. A denser population of T cells in blood accompanied longer overall survival.

The method was immunoSEQ multiplex PCR; TCRdb's version includes in-frame clones alone and lacks a portion of them. The sample includes around 19,000 clones, around 88% of them seen just once. The starting material was peripheral blood, obtained before any cancer treatment. This chain links TRBV5-4 with TRBJ2-1, with 12 bases aligning to TRBD2. This receptor was obtained from a male donor older than 55 with stage III lung adenocarcinoma. The CDR3 loop is CASSHPGLAGSEQFF. In nucleotides, the CDR3 is TGTGCCAGCAGCCACCCTGGACTAGCGGGGTCCGAGCAGTTCTTC.